Below are 21 T cell receptor beta chains sequenced from a single sample in a study of T-cell memory formation after mild COVID-19. In TCRdb, the 5' RACE reads were re-called with MiXCR into one record per CDR3 protein. Of 400,000 or so distinct CDR3 sequences in the sample, roughly 20% were seen once. Sequencing used PBMCs or a T cell subset sorted from them (not recorded which). The receptors here all came from an adult woman who had mild COVID-19 (a few samples of this study predate the infection). Cell type and time point are not known.

This clonotype occurred a few times. This chain connects TRBV11-2 to TRBJ2-3, with D perhaps TRBD2 (5 bases). V was cut by 4 bases and J by 5 bases, with 19 bases left in between. The CDR3 is 16 residues long. CDR1 is SGHAT, CDR2 FQNNGV, per germline. The CDR3 DNA is TGTGCCAGCAGCTCAGAACTAGACCAATGGGGAGATACGCAGTATTTT. This sequence encodes CASSSELDQWGDTQYF.

The chain has TRBV7-2 and TRBJ1-4; 9 bases line up with TRBD1. Germline values: CDR1 SGHTA, CDR2 FQGNSA. This CDR3 has 16 amino acids. The V segment lost 5 bases and the J segment 3 bases; nucleotides outside the gene matches: 7. The CDR3 here is CASSPYRQGANEKLFF. CDR3 sequence (DNA): TGTGCCAGCAGCCCGTATAGACAGGGGGCTAATGAAAAACTGTTTTTT.

The CDR3 DNA is TGTGCCAGCAGCCAAGGGGGGGGCGACGTTTGGGACATTCAGTACTTC. It specifies CASSQGGGDVWDIQYF. The V call is TRBV5-4, the J call TRBJ2-4; maybe TRBD2 (7 bases). The germline gives CDR1 SGHNT, CDR2 YYREEE (reference sequence). The germline V and J ends were trimmed by 4 bases and 8 bases, with 22 bases remaining between them. CDR3 length: 16 amino acids.

This chain links TRBV24-1 with TRBJ2-5; D unclear. The CDR3 consists of 16 residues. Per germline, CDR1 KGHDR and CDR2 SFDVKD. Trimming removed 3 bases from V and 4 bases from J, with 17 bases in between. The CDR3 loop is CATSDNHSSRGETQYF. CDR3 nucleotide sequence: TGTGCCACCAGTGATAACCATTCCAGCAGAGGAGAGACCCAGTACTTC.

This clonotype appeared a few times. The chain combines TRBV12-3 or TRBV12-4 with TRBJ2-3; D is uncertain. The CDR3 loop spans 13 amino acids. V was pared by 2 bases and J by 4 bases, with 7 bases between. The CDR3 protein is CASSLLGADTQYF. DNA for the CDR3: TGTGCCAGCAGTTTATTGGGTGCAGATACGCAGTATTTT.

V gene TRBV5-1 combines with J gene TRBJ2-3; tentatively, D is TRBD1 or TRBD2 (6 bases each). The CDR3 runs 13 residues. V was trimmed by 4 bases and J by 3 bases, leaving 9 bases between them. Per germline, CDR1 SGHRS and CDR2 YFSETQ. This CDR3 is CASSIGGTDTQYF. CDR3 nucleotides: TGCGCCAGCAGCATAGGGGGGACAGATACGCAGTATTTT.

The chain has TRBV3-1 and TRBJ1-2, with 8 bases identical to TRBD1. The germline CDR1 and CDR2 sequences are LGHDT and YNNKEL (reference sequence). The length of the CDR3 is 14 residues. J gave up 5 bases and V 8 bases, and 10 bases lay outside the gene matches. The CDR3 sequence is CASAPPDRGYGYTF. The CDR3 DNA reads as TGTGCCAGCGCACCACCCGACAGGGGATATGGCTACACCTTC.

For this clonotype: This likely comes from a read error, as the CDR3 has no conserved phenylalanine or tryptophan at its end. The DNA is left out, because the CDR3 cannot be placed on it with certainty; the CDR3 is given as TCRdb lists it. The chain employs TRBV7-8 and TRBJ1-1. The CDR3 sequence runs 13 residues, both termini included. Per the germline V gene, CDR1 is SGHVS and CDR2 is FQNEAQ. CDR3 loop: CASSPGGTPKEPT.

This clonotype has a handful of counts. The gene calls are TRBV7-6 and TRBJ1-3; D possibly corresponds to TRBD1 (5 bases). The V and J ends lost 5 bases and 4 bases respectively, with 12 bases between them. The CDR3 loop spans 14 amino acids. In germline, CDR1 is SGHVS, CDR2 FNYEAQ. Written as DNA, the CDR3 is TGTGCCAGCAGCACAGACAGAAGGGGAAACACCATATATTTT. Amino acids: CASSTDRRGNTIYF. The full variable domain, rest sourced from reference TRBV7-6 and TRBJ1-3, is GAGVSQSPRYKVTKRGQDVALRCDPISGHVSLYWYRQALGQGPEFLTYFNYEAQQDKSGLPNDRFSAERPEGSISTLTIQRTEQRDSAMYRCASSTDRRGNTIYFGEGSWLTVV.

This clonotype has only a few counts. The rearrangement links TRBV29-1 to TRBJ1-2; a weak D match, TRBD1 (6 bases). The CDR3 extends over 13 amino acids. V was pared by 6 bases and J by 2 bases, with 13 bases between. The V gene's germline CDR1 is SQVTM and CDR2 ANQGSEA. In nucleotides, the CDR3 is TGCAGCGTCGGCCACAGGGCAAACTATGGCTACACCTTC. Translation: CSVGHRANYGYTF.

This clonotype was detected only a few times. The genes are TRBV9 and TRBJ2-7; maybe TRBD1 (6 bases). Germline V gene sequence: CDR1 SGDLS, CDR2 YYNGEE. V lost 0 bases, J lost 4 bases, and 23 bases lay in between. The CDR3 length is 18 residues. CDR3 in DNA: TGTGCCAGCAGCGTAGGAGTTGGGGGCCGGCCGGATGTTTACGAGCAGTACTTC. Its protein product is CASSVGVGGRPDVYEQYF.

V is TRBV4-2 and J is TRBJ2-7; D is perhaps TRBD1 or TRBD2 (6 bases each). V was pared by 4 bases and J by 5 bases, with 21 bases between. The CDR3 has 16 residues. Germline V gene data show CDR1 as LGHNA and CDR2 as YNFKEQ. CDR3 sequence: CASSLLGGPQGNEQYF. The CDR3 DNA is TGTGCCAGCAGCCTCCTAGGGGGGCCCCAGGGGAACGAGCAGTACTTC.

This clonotype was seen a handful of times. The V and J genes are TRBV5-1 and TRBJ2-2; maybe TRBD1 (5 bases). CDR1 and CDR2 (germline): SGHRS, YFSETQ. Between the trimmed V and J ends, which lost 0 bases and 0 bases, there was a span of 9 bases. This CDR3 contains 16 residues. The CDR3 here is CASSLAGAPNTGELFF. The DNA for the CDR3 is TGCGCCAGCAGCTTGGCTGGGGCCCCGAACACCGGGGAGCTGTTTTTT.

This rearrangement joins TRBV7-9 to TRBJ2-7, with 9 bases identical to TRBD1. Trimming removed 1 base from V and 6 bases from J; junction bases left unmatched: 4. CDR1 is SEHNR, CDR2 FQNEAQ, per germline (reference sequence). The CDR3 consists of 14 residues. The CDR3 is CASSLEGQGVEQYF. In DNA, the CDR3 is TGTGCCAGCAGCTTAGAGGGACAGGGAGTCGAGCAGTACTTC.

In its sample, this clonotype was seen a few times. The genes are TRBV5-6 and TRBJ2-7; 10 bases align to TRBD1. The junction had 6 bases not matched to a gene; V was cut back by 6 bases and J by 3 bases. The CDR3 has 14 amino acids. The germline V gene has CDR1 SGHDT and CDR2 YYEEEE. The CDR3 DNA reads TGTGCCAGCACCTTCGGGACAGGGGTCTACGAGCAGTACTTC. As protein: CASTFGTGVYEQYF.

The chain couples TRBV6-5 to TRBJ2-7, with 8 bases lining up with TRBD1. Germline V lookup: CDR1 MNHEY, CDR2 SVGAGI. This CDR3 contains 15 residues. V was pared by 5 bases and J by 2 bases, with 8 bases of the junction left unmatched. CDR3 amino acids: CASSLVGRGPYEQYF. The CDR3, as DNA: TGTGCCAGCAGTCTTGTGGGCAGGGGGCCCTACGAGCAGTACTTC.

This clonotype was recorded a few times. V gene TRBV20-1 combines with J gene TRBJ1-2, with D possibly matching TRBD1 (6 bases). The CDR3 loop spans 15 amino acids. Deletions cut 0 bases from V and 2 bases from J, with 13 bases between. Per germline, CDR1 DFQATT and CDR2 SNEGSKA (reference sequence). The CDR3 coding sequence is TGCAGTGCTAGAGATCTGGGGGGGGCGAACTATGGCTACACCTTC. It yields the protein CSARDLGGANYGYTF.

The V and J genes are TRBV24-1 and TRBJ2-1; 8 positions match TRBD2. Germline trimming cut 10 bases from V and 10 bases from J; bases unmatched to any gene: 11. Germline V gives CDR1 KGHDR, CDR2 SFDVKD. There are 13 residues in the CDR3. The CDR3 DNA reads TGTGCCACTGGATTCCCGGGGGGGGTGGAGCAGTTCTTC. As protein: CATGFPGGVEQFF.

The chain has TRBV27 and TRBJ2-7; D is tentatively TRBD1 or TRBD2 (6 bases each). The length of the CDR3 is 18 residues. Trimming removed 5 bases at V and 0 bases at J, with 23 bases between. Germline-derived CDR1 and CDR2 are MNHEY and SMNVEV (reference sequence). CDR3 DNA sequence: TGTGCCAGCAGTCCTCAGACAGGAAGGTTGGAGGGCTCCTACGAGCAGTACTTC. Its protein is CASSPQTGRLEGSYEQYF.

The rearrangement links TRBV5-5 to TRBJ1-5; D not certain. The CDR3 contains 15 residues. V was trimmed by 0 bases and J by 0 bases, leaving 7 bases between them. The germline gives CDR1 SGHKS, CDR2 YYEKEE (reference sequence). CDR3 sequence (DNA): TGTGCCAGCAGCTTGGCTCAATATAGCAATCAGCCCCAGCATTTT. It yields the protein CASSLAQYSNQPQHF. The complete variable domain, with remaining parts taken from reference TRBV5-5 and TRBJ1-5, reads DAGVTQSPTHLIKTRGQQVTLRCSPISGHKSVSWYQQVLGQGPQFIFQYYEKEERGRGNFPDRFSARQFPNYSSELNVNALLLGDSALYLCASSLAQYSNQPQHFGDGTRLSIL.

This clonotype was seen a handful of times. The chain joins TRBV5-1 to TRBJ2-2, with TRBD2 matching 12 bases. The CDR3 spans 16 residues. Germline V CDR1 and CDR2: SGHRS, YFSETQ. With V trimmed by 4 bases and J by 6 bases, 7 bases remained unmatched. CDR3 region: CASSLGTSGLAGELFF. CDR3 nucleotides: TGCGCCAGCAGCCTTGGGACTAGCGGGCTAGCCGGGGAGCTGTTTTTT.